This TCR beta chain was documented in a study of neoadjuvant nivolumab and ipilimumab in lung cancer (dated by TCRdb to between 2020 and 2021). Looking at the study overall: In the NEOSTAR trial, nivolumab was administered intravenously at 3 mg/kg on days 1, 15 and 29, and the combination arm also received ipilimumab 1 mg/kg on day 1 only. The primary endpoint of the trial was the rate of major pathologic response (MPR) in the intention-to-treat population of each study arm. Of the 44 patients with operable NSCLC treated in the trial, around 23 were randomized to nivolumab monotherapy and approximately 20 to nivolumab plus ipilimumab. TCR repertoires were compared between pretherapy (baseline) peripheral blood and tumors resected at surgery after neoadjuvant immune checkpoint blockade. Matched pretherapy and resected tumor pairs were analyzed for seven patients: four treated with nivolumab and three with nivolumab plus ipilimumab.

The sample's time point label, decoded: at surgical resection after neoadjuvant nivolumab +/- ipilimumab. Samples were obtained from the phase 2 randomized NEOSTAR trial, in which neoadjuvant nivolumab or nivolumab plus ipilimumab followed by surgery was tested in operable NSCLC. Turning to this clone: This clone's antigen is unknown. No clone much larger than this one lies a single base away; base qualities are absent.

The method behind the library was the immunoSEQ multiplex PCR assay. The study's processing was this. Repertoires were summarized in terms of richness and clonality, and significantly expanded and contracted clones between pre- and post-therapy samples were identified. As stored in TCRdb, this immuneACCESS dataset retains in-frame rearrangements with V and J assigned. A fraction of the clones does not appear; measured against another copy, unresolved V genes explain less than half of the discrepancy, and the remainder lacks a known reason. That table supplies the V and J calls and clone size; D and trimming were determined from the DNA. The table for this sample lists about 20,000 clones; around three quarters of them were counted only once. The leading ten clones occupy more than 6% of the sample. The cysteine opens and the phenylalanine closes a CDR3 of 14 amino acids. Only CDR3 DNA remains: 42 bases, in frame from the first base. CDR1 is given as SNHLY and CDR2 as FYNNEI, both from the germline V gene. At the junction V is shortened by 5 bases and J by 4 bases, with 15 bases in between.

Results the study describes overall, beyond this receptor: From pretherapy to surgery, increases in tumor T-cell richness and clonality were observed in three of three dual-therapy tumors but in only two of four nivolumab-treated tumors. No significant correlation was found between TCR clonality and pathologic tumor regression, and only one major-pathologic-response sample was available for the clonality analysis. Pretherapy blood TCR richness correlated positively with richness in tumors resected after neoadjuvant therapy (Spearman R ~ 0.79). A small number of samples underwent TCR sequencing. Compared with tumor-adjacent uninvolved lung, resected tumors had greater TCR richness and clonality, and increases showed up in more of the dual-therapy-treated tumors.

The chain couples TRBV2 to TRBJ2-7, with no confident D gene call. The specimen comprised tumor tissue, sampled after neoadjuvant nivolumab, alone or with ipilimumab, at or shortly before surgery. This receptor was taken from an adult with non-small cell lung cancer. The CDR3 region: CASSSPDGKYEQYF. The sequenced DNA is TGTGCCAGCAGTTCCCCCGACGGAAAGTACGAGCAGTACTTC.